This T cell receptor beta chain was retrieved from a study of shared clonotypes between healthy human individuals. Study results and limitations: Naive subsets tended to show greater estimated richness than memory subsets. Relative to clonotypes present in all four donors, those not shared had lower generation probabilities.

Comments on this clone: Its antigen is as yet unknown.

Clones were read by immunoSEQ multiplex PCR, and TCRdb kept only the in-frame ones, dropping some. The data hold millions of clones, with over 85% observed a single time. The naive CD8 fraction comprised CD45RO-negative cells positively selected for CCR7 and excluded terminally differentiated effector memory CD45RA+ cells. Caucasian adults living in Nashville, Tennessee, provided all samples. Germline V CDR1 and CDR2: SGHVS, FQNEAQ. Losses at the gene ends were 1 base for V and 5 bases for J; bases not matched to a gene: 3. The CDR3 consists of 14 residues. The chain couples TRBV7-8 to TRBJ1-2; 8 positions agree with TRBD1. The TCR originated in a man aged 18 to 35 in good health. Input material: naive CD8+ T cells sorted from blood. DNA of the CDR3: TGTGCCAGCAGCTTAGGACAGGGGATTTATGGCTACACCTTC. It yields the protein CASSLGQGIYGYTF.